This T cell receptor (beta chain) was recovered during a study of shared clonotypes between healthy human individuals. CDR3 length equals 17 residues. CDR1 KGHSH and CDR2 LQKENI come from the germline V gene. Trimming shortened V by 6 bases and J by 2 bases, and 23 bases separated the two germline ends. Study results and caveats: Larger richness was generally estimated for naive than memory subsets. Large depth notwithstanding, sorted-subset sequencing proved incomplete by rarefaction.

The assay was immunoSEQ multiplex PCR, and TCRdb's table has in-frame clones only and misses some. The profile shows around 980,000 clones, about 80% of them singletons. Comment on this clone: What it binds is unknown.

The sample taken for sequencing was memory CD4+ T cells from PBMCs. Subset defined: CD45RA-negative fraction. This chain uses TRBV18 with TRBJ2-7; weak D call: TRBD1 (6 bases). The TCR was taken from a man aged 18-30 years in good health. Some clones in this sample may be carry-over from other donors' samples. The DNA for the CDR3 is TGTGCCAGCTCTCCATATGCCTCAGGGGCTATAGCCTACGAGCAGTACTTC. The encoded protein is CASSPYASGAIAYEQYF.